The 6 T cell receptor beta chains below all came from one sample that was sequenced in a study of CD8 T cells in ankylosing spondylitis. No antigen has been identified for these receptors. The study, taken as a whole, reports: Seven or eight highly homologous variants formed a TCR beta motif that appeared characteristic of ankylosing spondylitis blood.

TCRdb re-derived calls from the 5' RACE reads in MiXCR, one entry per CDR3 protein. The sample has 100,000 or so distinct CDR3 sequences, roughly 10% seen once. The sample was blood, either unsorted or a sorted T cell fraction (not recorded which). All receptors come from a male donor with ankylosing spondylitis.

This clonotype was picked up many times. The genes are TRBV5-1 and TRBJ2-2; D gene uncertain. V was trimmed by 0 bases and J by 7 bases, leaving 10 bases between them. The CDR3 covers 14 residues. Per germline, CDR1 SGHRS and CDR2 YFSETQ. In nucleotides, the CDR3 is TGCGCCAGCAGCTTGGACAGCGCTGGCGGGGAGCTGTTTTTT. This encodes CASSLDSAGGELFF.

The rearrangement joins TRBV24-1 to TRBJ2-5, with D perhaps matching TRBD1 (5 bases). The CDR3 contains 14 residues. The germline V gene has CDR1 KGHDR and CDR2 SFDVKD. The V end was cut by 1 base, the J end by 1 base, with 6 bases between. The CDR3, as DNA: TGTGCCACCAGTGATTTCAGGGTCCAAGAGACCCAGTACTTC. Protein sequence: CATSDFRVQETQYF.

This clonotype has at least ten counts. V is TRBV7-8 and J is TRBJ2-1, with a tentative D call TRBD2 (6 bases). There are 14 residues in the CDR3. Per the germline V gene, CDR1 is SGHVS and CDR2 is FQNEAQ. Trimming took 1 base from V and 3 from J, leaving 7 bases between them. The CDR3 sequence is CASSLGGDYNEQFF. CDR3 DNA: TGTGCCAGCAGCTTAGGCGGGGACTACAATGAGCAGTTCTTC.

This clonotype was counted between two and nine times. The chain uses TRBV12-3 or TRBV12-4 and TRBJ2-3; D gene ambiguous. This CDR3 has 14 amino acids. V gave up 6 bases and J gave up 5 bases, with 15 bases separating them. The CDR3: CASSPSSPGDTQYF. CDR3 coding DNA: TGTGCCAGCAGCCCCTCCTCCCCAGGAGATACGCAGTATTTT.

This clonotype was recorded a few times. CDR3 in amino acids: CASSYGGLNTEAFF. In nucleotides, the CDR3 is TGTGCCAGCAGCTATGGGGGGCTGAACACTGAAGCTTTCTTT. The chain employs TRBV7-9 and TRBJ1-1; a possible D gene is TRBD1 (6 bases). The CDR3 loop spans 14 amino acids. The germline V and J ends were trimmed by 4 bases and 0 bases, with 9 bases remaining between them. Germline-derived CDR1 and CDR2 are SEHNR and FQNEAQ (reference sequence).

The table lists this clonotype with a few counts. The chain has TRBV10-2 and TRBJ1-6, with D uncertain. The CDR3 length is 15 residues. Germline V gives CDR1 WSHSY, CDR2 SAAADI. The V and J ends lost 6 bases and 10 bases respectively, with 19 bases between them. The CDR3 protein is CASRELRAAASPLHF. CDR3 nucleotides: TGCGCCAGCAGGGAATTGCGGGCTGCGGCCTCACCCCTCCACTTT.